Each of the 19 T cell receptor beta chains below was sequenced from the same sample in a study of blood T cell repertoires in COVID-19 (TCRdb year 2020). The library was produced with the immunoSEQ multiplex PCR assay. The table comes from immuneACCESS by way of TCRdb, which keeps in-frame sequences with V and J called. Part of the clones is missing from these tables; in studies checked, under half for an unresolved V gene and the rest for unknown reasons. This sample lists nearly 350,000 clones; about nine tenths were detected once. The ten largest account for roughly 6% of the sample. Sequenced: peripheral blood. The receptors were sampled from a woman aged 45-60 years with COVID-19, enrolled during active disease.

The chain is built from TRBV5-1 and TRBJ2-7, with 7 bases matching TRBD2. Unmatched junction bases numbered 12, after V lost 5 bases and J lost 4 bases. This CDR3 has 15 amino acids. The germline gives CDR1 SGHRS, CDR2 YFSETQ. The CDR3 protein is CASSNKVTGGYEQYF. CDR3 bases: TGCGCCAGCAGTAACAAGGTAACGGGAGGATACGAGCAGTACTTC.

V gene TRBV18 combines with J gene TRBJ1-1, with 10 bases aligning to TRBD1. Germline V CDR1 and CDR2: KGHSH, LQKENI. This CDR3 is built from 15 residues. The trim removed 1 base at V and 4 bases at J, leaving 3 bases unmatched. In DNA, the CDR3 is TGTGCCAGCTCACCACTGGACAGGGGGTCCACTGAAGCTTTCTTT. This sequence encodes CASSPLDRGSTEAFF.

This rearrangement joins TRBV6-5 to TRBJ2-7; TRBD1 might be the D (6 bases). From germline, CDR1 is MNHEY and CDR2 SVGAGI. V shed 6 bases and J shed 8 bases, with 23 bases lying between them. The CDR3 contains 15 residues. The CDR3 coding sequence is TGTGCCAGCAGCCATCTCGACAGGCGTGATGGCAAGCAGTACTTC. Its protein product is CASSHLDRRDGKQYF.

The rearrangement joins TRBV2 to TRBJ2-5; 8 bases align to TRBD2. With 3 bases clipped from V and 1 base from J, the junction kept 4 bases outside the gene matches. CDR1 SNHLY and CDR2 FYNNEI come from the germline V gene. The CDR3 covers 15 residues. Written as DNA, the CDR3 is TGTGCCAGCAGTGATCGGGGGGGCTTCCAAGAGACCCAGTACTTC. This translates into CASSDRGGFQETQYF.

This chain joins TRBV4-1 and TRBJ1-5; D call uncertain. The V and J ends lost 0 bases and 6 bases respectively, with 6 bases between them. The V gene's germline CDR1 is MGHRA and CDR2 YSYEKL. The CDR3 is 13 residues long. The CDR3 DNA sequence: TGCGCCAGCAGCCAAGATGGGAGTCAGCCCCAGCATTTT. Amino acid sequence: CASSQDGSQPQHF.

The chain recombines TRBV5-4 with TRBJ1-2; maybe TRBD1 (6 bases). Germline V gene lookup returns CDR1 SGHNT and CDR2 YYREEE (reference sequence). The CDR3 loop spans 14 amino acids. The germline V and J ends were trimmed by 1 base and 4 bases, with 11 bases remaining between them. CDR3: CASSLRQASYGYTF. The CDR3 DNA sequence: TGTGCCAGCAGCTTGAGACAGGCGTCCTATGGCTACACCTTC.

For this clone: Other DNA sequences in this sample translate to the same CDR3. This chain joins TRBV5-1 and TRBJ2-1; D is uncertain. V lost 0 bases, J lost 7 bases, and 5 bases lay in between. Germline CDR1 is SGHRS and CDR2 is YFSETQ. This CDR3 region has 12 residues. DNA of the CDR3: TGCGCCAGCAGCTTGGACGGGAATGAGCAGTTCTTC. This gives the protein CASSLDGNEQFF. Supplemented by reference TRBV5-1 and TRBJ2-1, the full variable domain reads KAGVTQTPRYLIKTRGQQVTLSCSPISGHRSVSWYQQTPGQGLQFLFEYFSETQRNKGNFPGRFSGRQFSNSRSEMNVSTLELGDSALYLCASSLDGNEQFFGPGTRLTVL.

The chain uses TRBV27 and TRBJ2-1; 12 bases match TRBD1. Germline loops: CDR1 MNHEY, CDR2 SMNVEV (reference sequence). The CDR3 has 21 residues. J gave up 0 bases and V 3 bases, and 15 bases lay outside the gene matches. The CDR3: CASSFNTAGGQGASSYNEQFF. CDR3 DNA: TGTGCCAGCAGTTTCAATACCGCCGGGGGACAGGGGGCTAGCTCCTACAATGAGCAGTTCTTC.

This clone has just a few counts. The V gene is TRBV27, the J gene TRBJ1-2, with a possible D match to TRBD1 (6 bases). Trimming stripped 0 bases from V and 3 bases from J, with 11 bases between. The CDR3 totals 15 residues. Germline CDR1 is MNHEY and CDR2 is SMNVEV (reference sequence). CDR3 nucleotides: TGTGCCAGCAGTTTATCAGCTGGGGGCCACTATGGCTACACCTTC. Translating it yields CASSLSAGGHYGYTF.

The chain employs TRBV14 and TRBJ2-7, with a possible D match to TRBD2 (5 bases). From germline, CDR1 is SGHDN and CDR2 FVKESK. With 0 bases removed from V and 0 bases from J, the gap between germline ends came to 15 bases. The CDR3 is 17 amino acids. CDR3 loop: CASSQEFVWGASYEQYF. Written as DNA, the CDR3 is TGTGCCAGCAGCCAAGAATTCGTGTGGGGAGCCTCCTACGAGCAGTACTTC.

This clone was picked up many times. This chain connects TRBV18 to TRBJ2-7; D unclear. Germline CDR1 reads KGHSH; CDR2 reads LQKENI. CDR3 length: 13 amino acids. V was clipped by 6 bases and J by 2 bases, with 11 bases between them. The DNA for the CDR3 is TGTGCCAGCTCTCCAATAGTGACCTACGAGCAGTACTTC. Translation gives CASSPIVTYEQYF.

This clone was counted a single time. The chain combines TRBV24-1 with TRBJ2-1; 9 nucleotides match TRBD2. The CDR3 loop spans 16 amino acids. The germline V gene has CDR1 KGHDR and CDR2 SFDVKD. V dropped 5 bases and J dropped 6; count of bases not matched to a gene: 10. The CDR3: CATSGPSDSGSNEQFF. The CDR3 region has the DNA TGTGCCACCAGTGGCCCCTCGGATAGCGGGAGCAATGAGCAGTTCTTC.

This chain's CDR3 is CSAEQGPMNTEAFF. The CDR3 DNA reads TGCAGCGCAGAACAGGGTCCAATGAACACTGAAGCTTTCTTT. This chain uses TRBV29-1 with TRBJ1-1, with D possibly matching TRBD1 (6 bases). Germline V gene data show CDR1 as SQVTM and CDR2 as ANQGSEA. V was clipped by 7 bases and J by 0 bases, with 15 bases between them. This CDR3 is 14 amino acids long.

V usage is TRBV30 and J usage is TRBJ1-1; D is uncertain. In germline, CDR1 is GTSNPN, CDR2 SVGIG (reference sequence). CDR3 size: 13 residues. Trimming removed 1 base from V and 1 base from J, with 7 bases in between. The CDR3 nucleotides are TGTGCCTGGAGTGGCTTGAGGAACACTGAAGCTTTCTTT. Amino acids: CAWSGLRNTEAFF.

This clone was picked up one time. The rearrangement links TRBV7-6 to TRBJ1-2; D unclear. V lost 5 bases to trimming and J lost 1 base, with 8 bases between them. The CDR3 is 13 amino acids. Germline values: CDR1 SGHVS, CDR2 FNYEAQ. The CDR3 is CASSPLSNYGYTF. Written as DNA, the CDR3 is TGTGCCAGCAGCCCCCTGAGTAACTATGGCTACACCTTC.

The chain recombines TRBV7-8 with TRBJ2-7; 8 bases line up with TRBD1. J was trimmed by 6 bases and V by 5 bases; bases with no gene match: 15. Germline V gene sequence: CDR1 SGHVS, CDR2 FQNEAQ. This CDR3 has 16 amino acids. Written as DNA, the CDR3 is TGTGCCAGCAGCCACAGCACCGGGACAGGTTATTCCGAGCAGTACTTC. Protein: CASSHSTGTGYSEQYF.

The chain couples TRBV2 to TRBJ1-2; D not resolved. Germline values: CDR1 SNHLY, CDR2 FYNNEI. There are 14 residues in the CDR3. Trimming shortened V by 3 bases and J by 5 bases, and 13 bases separated the two germline ends. CDR3 region: CASSDTAPSYGYTF. CDR3 sequence (DNA): TGTGCCAGCAGTGATACAGCCCCTTCGTATGGCTACACCTTC.

This chain uses TRBV9 with TRBJ2-2; 10 positions match TRBD2. The CDR3 has 15 amino acids. CDR1 SGDLS and CDR2 YYNGEE come from the germline V gene. V shed 2 bases, J shed 8 bases, and the junction held 6 bases outside the gene matches. The DNA of the CDR3 is TGTGCCAGCAGCGTCCTAGCGGGAGAACCGGGGGAGCTGTTTTTT. Its protein is CASSVLAGEPGELFF.

The rearrangement joins TRBV5-1 to TRBJ1-2, with D possibly TRBD1 on 5 matching bases. CDR1 is SGHRS and CDR2 is YFSETQ in the germline V gene. This CDR3 is 13 amino acids long. Deletions cut 4 bases from V and 4 bases from J, with 11 bases between. The CDR3 region has the DNA TGCGCCAGCAGCCCCGACAGTGGCTATGGCTACACCTTC. As protein: CASSPDSGYGYTF. The full variable domain, in which reference TRBV5-1 and TRBJ1-2 provide the parts outside the CDR3, is KAGVTQTPRYLIKTRGQQVTLSCSPISGHRSVSWYQQTPGQGLQFLFEYFSETQRNKGNFPGRFSGRQFSNSRSEMNVSTLELGDSALYLCASSPDSGYGYTFGSGTRLTVV.